The T cell receptor (beta chain) under discussion was sequenced for a study of shared clonotypes between healthy human individuals. Researchers partitioned CD4+ cells into CD45RA+ naive and CD45RA-negative memory subsets. Study observations and caveats: Unshared clonotypes carried lower generation probabilities than those common to all four donors. Clonotype sharing among donors likely depends on sequencing depth.

In the original workflow: Filtering differed for immunoSEQ, which gave only junction sequences without quality scores. This table comes from immunoSEQ multiplex PCR, and its TCRdb copy is limited to in-frame clones, with some not included. Clonal size and the V and J genes are those of that table, whereas D and trimming came from the DNA. Of more than 2 million clones in the sample, approximately 96% were seen once. To note about this clone: The target antigen is unknown.

This clonotype originated in a man aged 18 to 30 in good health. Sequencing used naive CD4+ T cells sorted from blood. Documented subset: CD45RA+ positively selected.

This CDR3 is CASSPTWDRDNPLHF. For the CDR3, the DNA is TGTGCCAGCAGTCCGACCTGGGACAGGGATAACCCCCTCCACTTT. The chain recombines TRBV6-5 with TRBJ1-6; 9 bases map to TRBD1. With V trimmed by 5 bases and J by 13 bases, 12 bases remained unmatched. The CDR3 length is 15 residues. Germline V gives CDR1 MNHEY, CDR2 SVGAGI.